One sample yielded the 23 T cell receptor beta chains listed below, sequenced in a study of blood T cell repertoires in COVID-19. The repertoire was sequenced with immunoSEQ multiplex PCR; TCRdb's copy has only in-frame clones and lacks some. The sample consists of tens of thousands of clones, 70% to 80% of them appearing once. Input material: peripheral blood. These receptors came from an elderly woman with acute or convalescent COVID-19.

This chain connects TRBV5-1 to TRBJ2-3, with 9 bases aligning to TRBD1. Germline V CDR1 and CDR2: SGHRS, YFSETQ. V trimming: 3 bases; J trimming: 3 bases; junction bases outside the gene matches: 8. The CDR3 is 16 residues long. The CDR3 spells CASSSQGAVVTDTQYF. CDR3 nucleotides: TGCGCCAGCAGCTCACAGGGGGCGGTGGTTACAGATACGCAGTATTTT. Full variable domain (remainder filled in from reference TRBV5-1 and TRBJ2-3): KAGVTQTPRYLIKTRGQQVTLSCSPISGHRSVSWYQQTPGQGLQFLFEYFSETQRNKGNFPGRFSGRQFSNSRSEMNVSTLELGDSALYLCASSSQGAVVTDTQYFGPGTRLTVL.

The rearrangement links TRBV27 to TRBJ1-3; 9 bases agree with TRBD1. The germline V gene has CDR1 MNHEY and CDR2 SMNVEV (reference sequence). This CDR3 has 19 residues. The junction had 9 bases not matched to a gene; V was cut back by 0 bases and J by 0 bases. CDR3 in DNA: TGTGCCAGCAGTTTATCGGGGACAGGGAAGGGCTTCTCTGGAAACACCATATATTTT. Its translation is CASSLSGTGKGFSGNTIYF.

The rearrangement joins TRBV18 to TRBJ1-1, with D perhaps TRBD1 (6 bases). Germline values: CDR1 KGHSH, CDR2 LQKENI. The ends were cut back, 3 bases at V and 9 bases at J, with 14 bases in the middle. The CDR3 spans 13 residues. In nucleotides, the CDR3 is TGTGCCAGCTCACCCGACGGACAGAGCAAAGCTTTCTTT. Translated: CASSPDGQSKAFF.

This clone has just a few counts. The chain combines TRBV15 with TRBJ2-2, with D possibly TRBD1 on 5 matching bases. CDR3 length: 16 residues. Germline-derived CDR1 and CDR2 are LNHNV and YYDKDF (reference sequence). Trimming removed 0 bases from V and 1 base from J, with 9 bases in between. CDR3 sequence (DNA): TGTGCCACCAGCAGAGATGGGGCTATGAACACCGGGGAGCTGTTTTTT. Its translation: CATSRDGAMNTGELFF.

This chain joins TRBV28 and TRBJ2-3, with D unclear. CDR1 is MDHEN and CDR2 is SYDVKM in the germline V gene. Trimming took 4 bases from V and 0 from J, leaving 14 bases between them. The CDR3 is 16 amino acids. The CDR3 nucleotides are TGTGCCAGCAGTTCCCCGACTTATTCTAGCACAGATACGCAGTATTTT. Its protein product is CASSSPTYSSTDTQYF.

This clone occurred a few times. The V and J genes are TRBV9 and TRBJ2-3; possible D gene TRBD2, 7 bases. Trimming left V 3 bases short and J 4 bases short, with 12 bases between. Germline V gives CDR1 SGDLS, CDR2 YYNGEE. This CDR3 contains 14 residues. CDR3 region: CASSAGGGPDTQYF. CDR3 DNA: TGTGCCAGCAGCGCTGGGGGGGGCCCAGATACGCAGTATTTT.

The V gene is TRBV5-6, the J gene TRBJ2-7, with 11 bases that match TRBD2. There are 17 residues in the CDR3. Looked up from germline, CDR1 is SGHDT and CDR2 is YYEEEE. The V and J ends lost 4 bases and 0 bases, in that order; junction bases with no gene match: 9. The chain's CDR3 is CASSQLAGAQFSYEQYF. The CDR3 nucleotides are TGTGCCAGCAGCCAACTAGCGGGAGCCCAATTCTCCTACGAGCAGTACTTC.

The chain carries TRBV4-1 and TRBJ1-5; 9 nucleotides agree with TRBD1. V shed 1 base and J 6 bases; nucleotides not matched to a gene: 10. The CDR3 has 17 amino acids. Germline assignment: CDR1 MGHRA and CDR2 YSYEKL. CDR3 sequence: CASSQVGAGQGTQPQHF. The CDR3 DNA reads TGCGCCAGCAGCCAAGTAGGCGCGGGACAGGGAACTCAGCCCCAGCATTTT.

In this sample, this clone turned up a few times. The CDR3 spells CASSTTRTGGDTEAFF. CDR3 in DNA: TGTGCCAGCAGCACAACGCGGACAGGGGGGGACACTGAAGCTTTCTTT. The J gene is TRBJ1-1, the V gene TRBV28, with 10 bases identical to TRBD1. The CDR3 length is 16 residues. J was trimmed by 3 bases and V by 6 bases; bases with no gene match: 10. Germline assignment: CDR1 MDHEN and CDR2 SYDVKM.

V usage is TRBV6-1 and J usage is TRBJ1-3, with a tentative D call TRBD1 (5 bases). The CDR3 loop spans 12 amino acids. Germline values: CDR1 MNHNS, CDR2 SASEGT. The V gene lost 1 base and the J gene lost 9 bases, with 7 bases spanning the gap. Written as DNA, the CDR3 is TGTGCCAGCAGTGAAGAGGGGTTCACCATATATTTT. It translates to CASSEEGFTIYF.

This clone has more than one count but fewer than ten. The gene calls are TRBV2 and TRBJ2-5; no clear D gene. Between the trimmed V and J ends, which lost 7 bases and 0 bases, there was a span of 12 bases. This CDR3 has 14 amino acids. From germline, CDR1 is SNHLY and CDR2 FYNNEI. DNA for the CDR3: TGTGCCAGCAAGTTCCTGAGAAACCAAGAGACCCAGTACTTC. This gives the protein CASKFLRNQETQYF.

V gene TRBV18 combines with J gene TRBJ2-2; 9 nucleotides match TRBD1. The V segment lost 2 bases and the J segment 4 bases; nucleotides outside the gene matches: 5. Germline CDR1 reads KGHSH; CDR2 reads LQKENI. CDR3 size: 16 residues. The CDR3 loop is CASSPAGQGSTGELFF. The CDR3 nucleotides read TGTGCCAGCTCACCAGCGGGACAGGGTTCCACCGGGGAGCTGTTTTTT.

The rearrangement joins TRBV6-5 to TRBJ1-2, with 7 bases lining up with TRBD1. This CDR3 is built from 13 residues. V lost 6 bases and J lost 8; bases outside the gene matches: 9. Per the germline V gene, CDR1 is MNHEY and CDR2 is SVGAGI. The CDR3 bases are TGTGCCAGCAGCCCGACAGGGAGGCGAGGCTACACCTTC. This translates into CASSPTGRRGYTF.

This clone was seen a handful of times. The rearrangement joins TRBV19 to TRBJ1-5, with 8 bases fitting TRBD1. The V gene end was trimmed by 6 bases and the J gene end by 4 bases; junction bases not matched to a gene: 14. Germline-derived CDR1 and CDR2 are LNHDA and SQIVND (reference sequence). This CDR3 contains 17 residues. The DNA for the CDR3 is TGTGCCAGTAGACAAATCTGGACAGGGACTTTAAATCAGCCCCAGCATTTT. Translating it yields CASRQIWTGTLNQPQHF.

DNA for the CDR3: TGTGCCAGCAGCTTGAACTCCCTCGGCACTGAAGCTTTCTTT. This sequence encodes CASSLNSLGTEAFF. V is TRBV11-3 and J is TRBJ1-1; D is unclear. V was trimmed by 3 bases and J by 4 bases, leaving 12 bases between them. Germline V gene sequence: CDR1 SGHNT, CDR2 YENEEA. This CDR3 is built from 14 residues. The full variable domain, in which reference TRBV11-3 and TRBJ1-1 provide the parts outside the CDR3, is EAGVVQSPRYKIIEKKQPVAFWCNPISGHNTLYWYLQNLGQGPELLIRYENEEAVDDSQLPKDRFSAERLKGVDSTLKIQPAELGDSAVYLCASSLNSLGTEAFFGQGTRLTVV.

The chain employs TRBV6-1 and TRBJ2-1; possibly TRBD2 for D (6 bases). Per the germline V gene, CDR1 is MNHNS and CDR2 is SASEGT. The CDR3 sequence is 16 residues long. V was pared by 4 bases and J by 5 bases, with 18 bases between. In DNA, the CDR3 is TGTGCCAGCAGTGTATCTGGGGGACTGGCGAACAATGAGCAGTTCTTC. Protein: CASSVSGGLANNEQFF.

This clone was counted between two and nine times. The chain carries TRBV9 and TRBJ2-3, with TRBD2 matching over 7 bases. This CDR3 is built from 17 residues. The germline gives CDR1 SGDLS, CDR2 YYNGEE. V lost 0 bases to trimming and J lost 3 bases; unmatched junction nucleotides: 10. The CDR3 DNA sequence: TGTGCCAGCAGCGTAGGGATTCTAGCGGTAGGGACAGATACGCAGTATTTT. Translated: CASSVGILAVGTDTQYF.

The V gene is TRBV25-1, the J gene TRBJ1-1; D not resolved. Germline CDR1 is MGHDK and CDR2 is SYGVNS. This CDR3 has 13 residues. The V end lost 0 bases, the J end lost 4 bases, and 6 bases lay between the germline ends. The CDR3 DNA sequence: TGTGCCAGCAGTGAATATAAGAGCACTGAAGCTTTCTTT. Translating it yields CASSEYKSTEAFF.

The V call is TRBV15, the J call TRBJ2-7; 11 positions match TRBD1. This CDR3 comprises 16 residues. Unmatched junction bases numbered 13, after V lost 5 bases and J lost 7 bases. CDR1 is LNHNV, CDR2 YYDKDF, per germline (reference sequence). CDR3 in amino acids: CATSSAAGQGAGEQYF. CDR3 coding DNA: TGTGCCACCAGCTCGGCGGCAGGACAGGGGGCGGGGGAGCAGTACTTC.

V gene TRBV30 combines with J gene TRBJ1-1; TRBD1 aligns across 8 bases. Trimming cost V 5 bases and J 0 bases; bases outside gene matches: 8. Germline CDR1 GTSNPN, CDR2 SVGIG (reference sequence). This CDR3 contains 15 residues. CDR3 nucleotide sequence: TGTGCCTGGGGCCTCAGGGGGCGTCTGAACACTGAAGCTTTCTTT. It yields the protein CAWGLRGRLNTEAFF.

The chain recombines TRBV19 with TRBJ2-3; 10 bases agree with TRBD2. The CDR3 loop spans 14 amino acids. V gave up 9 bases and J gave up 2 bases; unmatched junction bases: 5. CDR1 is LNHDA and CDR2 is SQIVND in the germline V gene (reference sequence). The CDR3 nucleotides read TGTGCCAGCGCAGCGGGAGGGGACACAGATACGCAGTATTTT. Translation gives CASAAGGDTDTQYF.

The chain's CDR3 is CASGSTGAKNIQYF. Here the CDR3 DNA reads TGTGCTAGTGGTTCGACAGGGGCCAAAAACATTCAGTACTTC. This rearrangement joins TRBV12-5 to TRBJ2-4, with 7 bases identical to TRBD1. Germline-derived CDR1 and CDR2 are LGHNT and FRNRAP. The CDR3 runs 14 residues. Trimming at V came to 4 bases and at J to 1 base, leaving 1 base not matched to a gene.

In this sample, this clone turned up many times. The rearrangement links TRBV7-3 to TRBJ2-2; 7 bases match TRBD1. Germline V gene lookup returns CDR1 SGHTA and CDR2 FQGTGA. The CDR3 spans 14 residues. After removal of 4 bases from V and 4 bases from J, the junction contained 3 bases not matched to a gene. DNA for the CDR3: TGTGCCAGCAGCTCGCAGGGGGTCACCGGGGAGCTGTTTTTT. Protein sequence: CASSSQGVTGELFF.